This T cell receptor (beta chain) was captured by sequencing in a study of cytomegalovirus exposure and HLA in healthy donors. Overall study results and limits: Prediction of most subjects' HLA-A and HLA-B alleles by TCR beta sequences was reportedly accurate. Most TCR sequences were rare, but some public TCRs occurred in many donors.

The PCR used 60 Vbeta and 13 Jbeta primers. Libraries were prepared by immunoSEQ multiplex PCR; TCRdb keeps only in-frame clonotypes and omits some of them. The sample comprises approximately 140,000 clones, around 80% of which are singletons, and over 6.5% rests with the top ten. Remarks on this clone: No antigen is known for it.

The source of this sequence is a man in his forties or fifties in good health and CMV-seropositive. The sequencing input was PBMCs.

This chain's CDR3 is CASSGPMTGGSDYEQYF. In DNA form, the CDR3 reads TGTGCCAGCAGCGGCCCAATGACAGGGGGCTCGGACTACGAGCAGTACTTC. This chain connects TRBV7-9 to TRBJ2-7; 10 bases are a match to TRBD1. This CDR3 has 17 residues. V dropped 5 bases and J dropped 3; count of bases not matched to a gene: 13. CDR1 is SEHNR, CDR2 FQNEAQ, per germline (reference sequence).